This T cell receptor beta chain appears in the sequencing data of a study of T cell changes during pregnancy in multiple sclerosis. TCRdb's table, derived via immunoSEQ multiplex PCR, lists solely in-frame clones and lacks some. The top ten clones hold less than 2% of a sample with some 100,000 clones, about 92% of them seen once. The ends were cut back, 3 bases at V and 4 bases at J, with 4 bases in the middle. Germline values: CDR1 MGHDK, CDR2 SYGVNS. The CDR3 covers 12 residues. The chain uses TRBV25-1 and TRBJ2-1; D call uncertain. The material was peripheral blood, obtained after pregnancy. This TCR came from a female donor with multiple sclerosis, enrolled in a pregnancy study. This CDR3 reads CASSDLYNEQFF. The CDR3 nucleotides are TGTGCCAGCAGTGACCTATACAATGAGCAGTTCTTC.